This is a list of T cell receptor beta chains from one sample in a study of T cells in Graves' hyperthyroidism and ophthalmopathy. Via MiXCR, TCRdb re-called the multiplex PCR reads, giving one row per CDR3 protein. The sample shows hundreds of thousands of distinct CDR3 sequences, roughly 37% of them seen only once. Sequenced sample: blood. The receptor source for this set is a man younger than 35 with Graves' hyperthyroidism. CDR3s include the opening cysteine and the closing phenylalanine or tryptophan. Each record gives: clone size, D gene, J gene, V gene, CDR3 DNA, CDR3 protein. D genes are given only for firm matches. Where a row states a size, it is once, few, many or the class of an expanded clone; other rows omit it.

many | - | TRBJ1-2 | TRBV10-3 | TGTGCCATCAGTGAGTCGAAAGGGTACTATGGCTACACCTTC | CAISESKGYYGYTF
- | TRBD1 | TRBJ2-2 | TRBV2 | TGTGCCAGCGCGTCGGGACAGGCGAACACCGGGGAGCTGTTTTTT | CASASGQANTGELFF
many | - | TRBJ2-7 | TRBV19 | TGTGCCAGTAGTATTTTACAGGGCTACGAGCAGTACTTC | CASSILQGYEQYF
- | - | TRBJ2-7 | TRBV5-6 | TGTGCCAGCAGCTTTGGGACCGGGCGGGTTGAGCAGTACTTC | CASSFGTGRVEQYF
- | TRBD2 | TRBJ2-6 | TRBV20-1 | TGCAGTGCCCCTGGACTAGCGGGAGGGTCCCTCCCCTCTGGGGCCAACGTCCTGACTTTC | CSAPGLAGGSLPSGANVLTF
- | - | TRBJ1-1 | TRBV7-2 | TGTGCCAGCAGCTTGGGAAGGCTTGAAGCTTTCTTT | CASSLGRLEAFF
- | - | TRBJ1-1 | TRBV7-8 | TGTGCCAGCAGCCAAGACGAACAGTCGAACACTGAAGCTTTCTTT | CASSQDEQSNTEAFF
many | TRBD1 | TRBJ1-1 | TRBV7-2 | TGTGCCAGCAGCTTACAGGGGGCCGCTGAAGCTTTCTTT | CASSLQGAAEAFF
- | TRBD1 | TRBJ1-6 | TRBV7-9 | TGTGCCAGCAGCCAGGGGACAGGAAGTAATTCACCCCTCCACTTT | CASSQGTGSNSPLHF
- | TRBD1 | TRBJ2-5 | TRBV15 | TGTGCCACCAGCAGTGAGACAGGGGAGACCCAGTACTTC | CATSSETGETQYF
- | - | TRBJ1-1 | TRBV6-1 | TGTGCCAGCAGTGATTTTATTGCTCGGGGCAGGAACACTGAAGCTTTCTTT | CASSDFIARGRNTEAFF
- | - | TRBJ2-7 | TRBV7-9 | TGTGCCAGCAGCCCGGGTAGTCGCGTGGAGCAGTACTTC | CASSPGSRVEQYF
- | - | TRBJ2-5 | TRBV7-2 | TGTGCCAGCAGCTTTAGGGTCGAGGGGACCCAGTACTTC | CASSFRVEGTQYF
once | TRBD1 | TRBJ2-7 | TRBV10-3 | TGTGCCAGCAGTGAGGGGGACAGCTATACCTACGAGCAGTACTTC | CASSEGDSYTYEQYF
- | - | TRBJ1-1 | TRBV7-3 | TGCGCCAGCAGCCACCGGGGAGTGGGGCCTGCGAACACTGAAGCTTTCTTT | CASSHRGVGPANTEAFF
- | - | TRBJ1-6 | TRBV6-4 | TGTGCCAGCAGGGAGGCCGAGGGGTACAATTCACCCCTCCACTTT | CASREAEGYNSPLHF
- | TRBD2 | TRBJ2-5 | TRBV11-2 | TGTGCCAGCAGCTTCGGACTAGCGGGGGTAGGGGAGACCCAGTACTTC | CASSFGLAGVGETQYF
- | - | TRBJ2-7 | TRBV7-2 | TGTGCCAGCAGCCCGGGGGGCAGCAGGAACTACGAGCAGTACTTC | CASSPGGSRNYEQYF
few | - | TRBJ1-1 | TRBV5-1 | TGCGCCAGCAGCTTGATTATTAACACTGAAGCTTTCTTT | CASSLIINTEAFF
- | TRBD1 | TRBJ1-2 | TRBV29-1 | TGCAGCGTGGAGACAGGGCCAGGCTATGGCTACACCTTC | CSVETGPGYGYTF
- | TRBD1 | TRBJ1-2 | TRBV12-3/TRBV12-4 | TGTGCCAGCAGTCCCATAGACAGGGGATTATGGGGGTATGGCTACACCTTC | CASSPIDRGLWGYGYTF
- | - | TRBJ1-2 | TRBV5-4 | TGTGCCAGCAGCTTGGCGGTAGTCGACTATGGCTACACCTTC | CASSLAVVDYGYTF
many | - | TRBJ2-2 | TRBV10-3 | TGTGCCATCAGTGAAATGGGGATCACCGGGGAGCTGTTTTTT | CAISEMGITGELFF
many | TRBD1 | TRBJ2-5 | TRBV9 | TGTGCCAGCAGCGTTTACGGGACAGACCAAGAGACCCAGTACTTC | CASSVYGTDQETQYF
- | - | TRBJ2-2 | TRBV19 | TGTGCCAGTACCTCACTGGACAGCAACACCGGGGAGCTGTTTTTT | CASTSLDSNTGELFF
few | - | TRBJ1-5 | TRBV19 | TGTGCCAGTAACCTCGCGGGAAGCAATCAGCCCCAGCATTTT | CASNLAGSNQPQHF
- | - | TRBJ2-6 | TRBV4-1 | TGCGCCAGCAGCCAAGATCTGGGGAATGGGGCCAACGTCCTGACTTTC | CASSQDLGNGANVLTF
- | TRBD2 | TRBJ2-5 | TRBV29-1 | TGCAGCGTAGGACCGGGGGAGGGTGAGACCCAGTACTTC | CSVGPGEGETQYF
few | - | TRBJ1-2 | TRBV4-3 | TGCGCCAGCAGCCAAGAAACTCTAGGGAACTATGGCTACACCTTC | CASSQETLGNYGYTF
- | - | TRBJ2-7 | TRBV2 | TGTGCCAGCAGCGAGACAGGTCGAGGGTCCCAGCAGTACTTC | CASSETGRGSQQYF
- | - | TRBJ2-2 | TRBV7-9 | TGTGCCAGCACTCGGGACATCAACGGGGAGCTGTTTTTT | CASTRDINGELFF
- | - | TRBJ2-2 | TRBV7-3 | TGTGCCAGCAGCTTAGGGTCTCCCAACACCGGGGAGCTGTTTTTT | CASSLGSPNTGELFF
many | - | TRBJ2-2 | TRBV7-9 | TGTGCCAGCAGCTTCGGCCAGGGGAACACCGGGGAGCTGTTTTTT | CASSFGQGNTGELFF
- | - | TRBJ1-1 | TRBV19 | TGTGCCAGTATGAAGGAAATGAACACTGAAGCTTTCTTT | CASMKEMNTEAFF
- | - | TRBJ1-1 | TRBV10-3 | TGTGCCATCAGCGTGACCATGAACACTGAAGCTTTCTTT | CAISVTMNTEAFF
many | - | TRBJ1-1 | TRBV24-1 | TGTGCCACCAGTGAGGAGGGACGAACACCGAACACTGAAGCTTTCTTT | CATSEEGRTPNTEAFF
many | - | TRBJ2-5 | TRBV4-1 | TGCGCCAGCAGCCAAGACGGGGGAGGAGAGACCCAGTACTTC | CASSQDGGGETQYF
once | TRBD1 | TRBJ1-2 | TRBV7-2 | TGTGCCAGCAGCTCCGGGACAGGGAGCTTTGGCTACACCTTC | CASSSGTGSFGYTF
few | - | TRBJ1-2 | TRBV7-8 | TGTGCCAGCAGCTTAGCCGGACGGGGACCTAACTATGGCTACACCTTC | CASSLAGRGPNYGYTF
- | - | TRBJ2-2 | TRBV20-1 | TGCAGTGCTAGAGATTCGAGAGGGAGTGTGAACACCGGGGAGCTGTTTTTT | CSARDSRGSVNTGELFF
many | - | TRBJ2-7 | TRBV7-9 | TGTGCCAGCAGCTTAGGGGCAGGCTACGAGCAGTACTTC | CASSLGAGYEQYF
- | TRBD2 | TRBJ2-7 | TRBV9 | TGTGCCAGCAGCGTAGGGGACGGGAGGACGGCGCCCTACGAGCAGTACTTC | CASSVGDGRTAPYEQYF
few | TRBD2 | TRBJ2-5 | TRBV5-6 | TGTGCCAGCAGCTCGCTAGCGGGAAATGAGGAGACCCAGTACTTC | CASSSLAGNEETQYF
- | TRBD1 | TRBJ1-5 | TRBV10-3 | TGTGCCATTAGGGGACAGGGGAACGAGCAGCCCCAGCATTTT | CAIRGQGNEQPQHF
many | - | TRBJ1-2 | TRBV2 | TGTGCCAGCAGGGGGGGGGGCGATGGCTACACCTTC | CASRGGGDGYTF
- | - | TRBJ1-6 | TRBV19 | TGTGCCAGTAGTATAGCCAGAGCCAGAAGCTCCTATAATTCACCCCTCCACTTT | CASSIARARSSYNSPLHF
many | - | TRBJ2-7 | TRBV7-2 | TGTGCCAGCAGCTTAGCGCAAAGTTACGAGCAGTACTTC | CASSLAQSYEQYF
few | - | TRBJ2-7 | TRBV5-5 | TGTGCCAGCAGCAGGGGATTTCGCGTTTACGAGCAGTACTTC | CASSRGFRVYEQYF
- | - | TRBJ1-4 | TRBV15 | TGTGCCACCAGCAGAGATCACCAAGTAAGTGAAAAACTGTTTTTT | CATSRDHQVSEKLFF
many | - | TRBJ1-5 | TRBV20-1 | TGCAGTGCTAGACGACAGGCTCAGCAGCCCCAGCATTTT | CSARRQAQQPQHF
- | - | TRBJ1-1 | TRBV5-1 | TGCGCCAGCAGCTTGGATGGGACGATGAGCACAAGCGCTGAAGCTTTCTTT | CASSLDGTMSTSAEAFF
- | - | TRBJ1-1 | TRBV5-6 | TGTGCCAGCAGCCTACTCACGAGGGGATGGAACACTGAAGCTTTCTTT | CASSLLTRGWNTEAFF
many | - | TRBJ1-5 | TRBV19 | TGTGCCAGTAGTATGGCAGCGAATCAGCCCCAGCATTTT | CASSMAANQPQHF
few | - | TRBJ1-1 | TRBV9 | TGTGCCAGCAGCCAACTGGGCGGGACGAACACTGAAGCTTTCTTT | CASSQLGGTNTEAFF
- | - | TRBJ1-1 | TRBV7-9 | TGTGCCAGCAGCAAGTTGGGTGAGGATGAAGCTTTCTTT | CASSKLGEDEAFF